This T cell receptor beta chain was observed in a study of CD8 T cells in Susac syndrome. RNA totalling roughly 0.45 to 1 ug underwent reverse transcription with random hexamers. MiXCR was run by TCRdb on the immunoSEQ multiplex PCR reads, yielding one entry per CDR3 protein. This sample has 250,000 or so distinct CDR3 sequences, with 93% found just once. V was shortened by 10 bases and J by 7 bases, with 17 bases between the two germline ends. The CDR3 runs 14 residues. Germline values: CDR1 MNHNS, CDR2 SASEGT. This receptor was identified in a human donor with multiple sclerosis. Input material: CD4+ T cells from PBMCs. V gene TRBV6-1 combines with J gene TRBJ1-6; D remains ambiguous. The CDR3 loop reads CAILGAGANSPLHF. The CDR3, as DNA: TGTGCCATCCTGGGCGCAGGCGCCAATTCACCCCTCCACTTT.